A selection of T cell receptor beta chains follows, all from one sample in a study of beta chain features in type 1 diabetes. TCRdb's copy holds only in-frame clones and misses some; the assay was immunoSEQ multiplex PCR. Among approximately 360,000 clones listed, around 12% were seen once. The sequenced sample consisted of naive CD4+ T cells from blood. Receptors originate from a woman aged 18-30 years with type 1 diabetes. CDR3s include the opening cysteine and the closing phenylalanine or tryptophan. Each record gives: D gene, J gene, V gene, clone size, CDR3 DNA, CDR3 protein. D genes are given only for firm matches. Clone size is not always given. Where it is, it says once, few, many or a class for expanded clones.

D: TRBD2; J: TRBJ2-7; V: TRBV30; size: few; DNA: TGTGCCTGGAGTATGCTGGGGGGGGGTAGCGAGCAGTACTTC; CDR3: CAWSMLGGGSEQYF
D: .; J: TRBJ2-1; V: TRBV5-1; size: few; DNA: TGCGCCAGCAGCCTTCGGACAGATTACAATGAGCAGTTCTTC; CDR3: CASSLRTDYNEQFF
D: TRBD1; J: TRBJ2-3; V: TRBV4-1; size: .; DNA: TGCGCCAGCAGCCAAGTTTTCGGGACAGGGGTCACAGATACGCAGTATTTT; CDR3: CASSQVFGTGVTDTQYF
D: TRBD1; J: TRBJ2-7; V: TRBV5-1; size: few; DNA: TGCGCCAGCAGCCTAGGACAGGGGCTAGGCGAGCAGTACTTC; CDR3: CASSLGQGLGEQYF
D: .; J: TRBJ2-4; V: TRBV28; size: .; DNA: TGTGCCAGCAGTTTATCCTCAGGGGGACTAGCCAAAAACATTCAGTACTTC; CDR3: CASSLSSGGLAKNIQYF
D: .; J: TRBJ1-2; V: TRBV5-6; size: few; DNA: TGTGCCAGCAGCTTGTACAGGGTCCTCACGGTCAGCTACACCTTC; CDR3: CASSLYRVLTVSYTF
D: .; J: TRBJ2-4; V: TRBV27; size: few; DNA: TGTGCCAGTGGGGGGAACATTCAGTACTTC; CDR3: CASGGNIQYF
D: .; J: TRBJ1-1; V: TRBV18; size: .; DNA: TGTGCCAGCTCACTCTCGACATTGAACACTGAAGCTTTCTTT; CDR3: CASSLSTLNTEAFF
D: .; J: TRBJ2-1; V: TRBV5-1; size: .; DNA: TGCGCCAGCAGCTTGGCAGGGGCCCGCTACAATGAGCAGTTCTTC; CDR3: CASSLAGARYNEQFF
D: .; J: TRBJ2-1; V: TRBV7-2; size: few; DNA: TGTGCCAGCAGCTCCTCTCTGGCAAGCTCCTACAATGAGCAGTTCTTC; CDR3: CASSSSLASSYNEQFF
D: .; J: TRBJ1-5; V: TRBV6-5; size: .; DNA: TGTGCCAGCAGTACAGGGAATCAGCCCCAGCATTTT; CDR3: CASSTGNQPQHF
D: .; J: TRBJ2-5; V: TRBV7-9; size: few; DNA: TGTGCCAGCAGCTTTATCAGGGCCCCAGAGACCCAGTACTTC; CDR3: CASSFIRAPETQYF
D: .; J: TRBJ2-3; V: TRBV4-1; size: few; DNA: TGCGCCAGCAGCCACGGGGTAACAGATACGCAGTATTTT; CDR3: CASSHGVTDTQYF